Each of the 5 T cell receptor beta chains below was sequenced from the same sample in a study of shared clonotypes between healthy human individuals. Assay: immunoSEQ multiplex PCR; the TCRdb copy retains only in-frame clones and omits some. The sample has about 2 million clones, about 95% seen once. Material for sequencing was naive CD4+ T cells sorted from blood. This sample's subset: CD45RA+ positively selected. Receptors originate from a man aged 18 to 30 in good health.

The V gene is TRBV6-9, the J gene TRBJ1-2, with D uncertain. CDR1 is MNHGY, CDR2 SVAAGI, per germline. V shed 3 bases and J shed 6 bases, with 11 bases lying between them. The CDR3 extends over 13 amino acids. CDR3 loop: CASSYAAFDGYTF. As DNA, the CDR3 is TGTGCCAGCAGTTACGCGGCGTTCGATGGCTACACCTTC.

V usage is TRBV6-1 and J usage is TRBJ2-1, with D hard to call. Germline V gene data show CDR1 as MNHNS and CDR2 as SASEGT. Trimming took off 6 bases at V and 4 bases at J, with 7 bases between the two ends. The CDR3 length is 12 residues. CDR3 region: CASRGTYNEQFF. The DNA of the CDR3 is TGTGCCAGCAGGGGTACTTACAATGAGCAGTTCTTC.

This chain links TRBV4-1 with TRBJ1-5; D is undetermined. Germline CDR1 reads MGHRA; CDR2 reads YSYEKL. The CDR3 covers 15 residues. The V end lost 1 base, the J end lost 0 bases, and 7 bases lay between the germline ends. For the CDR3, the DNA is TGCGCCAGCAGCCAAGTTGGTATTAGCAATCAGCCCCAGCATTTT. This encodes CASSQVGISNQPQHF.

CDR3 residues: CASSPPGGLPTGELFF. The CDR3 coding sequence is TGTGCCAGCTCACCACCAGGGGGCCTCCCGACCGGGGAGCTGTTTTTT. The chain joins TRBV18 to TRBJ2-2; 7 bases are a match to TRBD1. Germline CDR1 is KGHSH and CDR2 is LQKENI. This CDR3 comprises 16 residues. The V and J ends lost 0 bases and 5 bases, in that order; junction bases with no gene match: 6.

This clone came up once. This chain's CDR3 is CASSASGGRGTDTQYF. In nucleotides, the CDR3 is TGTGCCAGCAGCGCTAGCGGGGGGCGGGGCACAGATACGCAGTATTTT. The chain carries TRBV5-4 and TRBJ2-3; 11 bases line up with TRBD2. The CDR3 length is 16 residues. With V trimmed by 4 bases and J by 1 base, 5 bases remained unmatched. Per the germline V gene, CDR1 is SGHNT and CDR2 is YYREEE (reference sequence).